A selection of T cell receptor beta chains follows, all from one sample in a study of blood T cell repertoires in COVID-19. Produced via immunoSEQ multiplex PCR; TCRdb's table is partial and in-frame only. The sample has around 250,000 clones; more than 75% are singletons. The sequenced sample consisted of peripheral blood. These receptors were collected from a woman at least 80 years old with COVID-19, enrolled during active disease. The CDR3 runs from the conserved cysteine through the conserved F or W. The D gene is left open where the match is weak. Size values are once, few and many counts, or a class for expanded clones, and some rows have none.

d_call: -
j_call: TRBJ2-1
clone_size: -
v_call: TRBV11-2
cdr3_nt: TGTGCCAGCAGCCCATCGGCGGGGACGCACAATGAGCAGTTCTTC
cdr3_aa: CASSPSAGTHNEQFF

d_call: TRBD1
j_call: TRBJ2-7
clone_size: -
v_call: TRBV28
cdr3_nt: TGTGCCAGCAGACCCCAGGGGGAGCCCTACGAGCAGTACTTC
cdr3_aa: CASRPQGEPYEQYF

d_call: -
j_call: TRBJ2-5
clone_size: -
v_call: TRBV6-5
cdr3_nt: TGTGCCAGCAGTTACTTGGGGGCAGGAGAGACCCAGTACTTC
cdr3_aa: CASSYLGAGETQYF

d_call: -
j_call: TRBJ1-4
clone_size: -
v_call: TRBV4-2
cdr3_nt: TGTGCCAGTGCCGGGACAACTAATGAAAAACTGTTTTTT
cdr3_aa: CASAGTTNEKLFF

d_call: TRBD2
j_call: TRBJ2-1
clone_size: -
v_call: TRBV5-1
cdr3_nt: TGCGCCAGCAGACTAGCGGGGGGGCGTAATGAGCAGTTCTTC
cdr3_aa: CASRLAGGRNEQFF

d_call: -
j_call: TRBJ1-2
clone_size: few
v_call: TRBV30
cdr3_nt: TGTGCCTGGAGTGGGGGGGGCCCTAGTGGCTACACCTTC
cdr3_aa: CAWSGGGPSGYTF

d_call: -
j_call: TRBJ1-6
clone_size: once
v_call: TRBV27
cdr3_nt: TGTGCCAGCAGGCAGGGTTCCTATAATTCACCCCTCCACTTT
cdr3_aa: CASRQGSYNSPLHF

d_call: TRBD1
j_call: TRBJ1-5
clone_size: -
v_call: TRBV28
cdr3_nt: TGTGCCAGCAGTGACCGGGACAGGGGGCTAGGGCAGCCCCAGCATTTT
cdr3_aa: CASSDRDRGLGQPQHF

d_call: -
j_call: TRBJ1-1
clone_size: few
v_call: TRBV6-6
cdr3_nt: TGTGCCAGCAGTTACCAGGAAACAGGTACTGGAGCTTTCTTT
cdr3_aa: CASSYQETGTGAFF

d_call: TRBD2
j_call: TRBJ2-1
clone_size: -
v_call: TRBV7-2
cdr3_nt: TGTGCCAGCAGCTTAGATAGACTAGCGGGGGGCGAGCAGTTCTTC
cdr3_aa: CASSLDRLAGGEQFF

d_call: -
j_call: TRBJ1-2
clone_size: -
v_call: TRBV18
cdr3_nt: TGTGCCAGCTCACCACAGGAGAACTATGGCTACACCTTC
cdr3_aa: CASSPQENYGYTF

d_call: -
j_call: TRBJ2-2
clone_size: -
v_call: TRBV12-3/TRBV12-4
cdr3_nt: TGTGCCAGCAGGGAACAGGGCACCGGGGAGCTGTTTTTT
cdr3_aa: CASREQGTGELFF

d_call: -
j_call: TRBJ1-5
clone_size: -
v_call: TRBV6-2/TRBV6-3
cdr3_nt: TGTGCCAGCAGTTACCTCCCGGAGAGCAATCAGCCCCAGCATTTT
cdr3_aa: CASSYLPESNQPQHF

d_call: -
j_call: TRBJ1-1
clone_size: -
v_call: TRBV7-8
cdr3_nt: TGTGCCAGCAGCTTAGTAGACAGGAGTAAAGCTTTCTTT
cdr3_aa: CASSLVDRSKAFF

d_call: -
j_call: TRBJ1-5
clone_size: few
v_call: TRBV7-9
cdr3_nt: TGTGCCAGCAGCTCCGAGGGGGACGGATGGGAGCCCCAGCATTTT
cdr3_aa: CASSSEGDGWEPQHF

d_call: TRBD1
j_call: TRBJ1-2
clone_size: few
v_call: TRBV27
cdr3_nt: TGTGCCAGCAGTCCACAGGGGACCCAATTTTTGGTTGGCTACACCTTC
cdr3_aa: CASSPQGTQFLVGYTF

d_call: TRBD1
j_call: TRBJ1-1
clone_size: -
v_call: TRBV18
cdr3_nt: TGTGCCAGCTCACAGGGGGCGAACACTGAAGCTTTCTTT
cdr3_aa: CASSQGANTEAFF

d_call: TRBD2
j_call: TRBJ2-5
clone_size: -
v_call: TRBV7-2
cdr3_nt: TGTGCCAGCAGCCCCGGACTAGCGGGGGGTACTAAAGAGACCCAGTACTTC
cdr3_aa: CASSPGLAGGTKETQYF